The sequence of this T cell receptor (beta chain) was determined in a study of T cells in localized non-small cell lung cancer. Study outcomes and limitations: Of the tissues analyzed, uninvolved adjacent lung showed maximal T cell clonality, greater than tumor. Sequencing was restricted to one tumor region; therefore, heterogeneity remains possible. When the top 100 tumor clones were examined, a median approximately 57 of them also appeared in the adjacent lung, which was paired and uninvolved. Greater blood T cell density accompanied longer overall survival.

The germline gives CDR1 SQVTM, CDR2 ANQGSEA. V dropped 7 bases and J dropped 1 base, with 7 bases sitting between them. This CDR3 has 11 amino acids. As concerns this clone: Its antigen is as yet unknown.

Some clones are missing from TCRdb's copy, which holds only in-frame ones; the method was immunoSEQ multiplex PCR. The sample lists about 24,000 clones; about 86% were seen once. The rearrangement joins TRBV29-1 to TRBJ1-1; D ambiguous. The TCR comes from a male donor aged 60 or older with stage II squamous cell lung carcinoma. This sample comprised peripheral blood, obtained before any cancer treatment. DNA of the CDR3: TGCAGCGGCCGTTCGAACACTGAAGCTTTCTTT. This gives the protein CSGRSNTEAFF.